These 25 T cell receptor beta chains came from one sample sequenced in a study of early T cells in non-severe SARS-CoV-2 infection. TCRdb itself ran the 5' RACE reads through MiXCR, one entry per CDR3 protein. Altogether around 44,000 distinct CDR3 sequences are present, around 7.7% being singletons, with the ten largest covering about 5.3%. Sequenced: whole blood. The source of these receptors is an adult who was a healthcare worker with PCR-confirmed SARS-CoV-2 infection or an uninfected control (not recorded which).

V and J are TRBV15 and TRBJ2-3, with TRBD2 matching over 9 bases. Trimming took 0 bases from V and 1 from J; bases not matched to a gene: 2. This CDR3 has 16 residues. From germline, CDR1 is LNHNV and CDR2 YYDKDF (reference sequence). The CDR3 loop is CATSRDSGGRTDTQYF. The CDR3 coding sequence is TGTGCCACCAGCAGAGATAGCGGGGGCCGCACAGATACGCAGTATTTT. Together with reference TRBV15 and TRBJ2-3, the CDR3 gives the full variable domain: DAMVIQNPRYQVTQFGKPVTLSCSQTLNHNVMYWYQQKSSQAPKLLFHYYDKDFNNEADTPDNFQSRRPNTSFCFLDIRSPGLGDTAMYLCATSRDSGGRTDTQYFGPGTRLTVL.

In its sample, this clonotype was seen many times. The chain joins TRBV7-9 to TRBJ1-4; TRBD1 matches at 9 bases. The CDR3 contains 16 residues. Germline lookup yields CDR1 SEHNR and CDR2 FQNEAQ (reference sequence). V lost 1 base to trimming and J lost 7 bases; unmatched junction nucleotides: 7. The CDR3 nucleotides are TGTGCCAGCAGCTTAGGGTACAGGGGGCGAACTGAAAAACTGTTTTTT. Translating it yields CASSLGYRGRTEKLFF.

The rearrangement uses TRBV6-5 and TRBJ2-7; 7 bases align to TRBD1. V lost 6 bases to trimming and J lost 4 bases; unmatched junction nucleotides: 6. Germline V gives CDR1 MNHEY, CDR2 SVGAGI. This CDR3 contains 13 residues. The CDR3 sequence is CASRIETGYEQYF. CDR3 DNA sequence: TGTGCCAGCAGGATCGAGACAGGGTACGAGCAGTACTTC.

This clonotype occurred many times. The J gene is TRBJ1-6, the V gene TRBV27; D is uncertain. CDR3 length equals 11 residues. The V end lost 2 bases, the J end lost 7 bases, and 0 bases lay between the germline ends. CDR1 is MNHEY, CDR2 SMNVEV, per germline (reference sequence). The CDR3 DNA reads TGTGCCAGCAGTTTAAATTCACCCCTCCACTTT. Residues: CASSLNSPLHF.

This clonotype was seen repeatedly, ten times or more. The CDR3 spells CASTLWVGNTEAFF. In DNA, the CDR3 is TGTGCCAGCACCCTTTGGGTGGGGAACACTGAAGCTTTCTTT. V and J are TRBV28 and TRBJ1-1; D not certain. This CDR3 contains 14 residues. Trimming cost V 7 bases and J 1 base, with 13 bases left between them. CDR1 is MDHEN, CDR2 SYDVKM, per germline.

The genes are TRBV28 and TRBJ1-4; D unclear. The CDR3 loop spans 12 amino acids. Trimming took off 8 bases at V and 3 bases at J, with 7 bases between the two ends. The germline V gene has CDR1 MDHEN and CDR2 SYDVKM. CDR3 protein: CASWTANEKLFF. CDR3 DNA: TGTGCCAGCTGGACTGCTAATGAAAAACTGTTTTTT.

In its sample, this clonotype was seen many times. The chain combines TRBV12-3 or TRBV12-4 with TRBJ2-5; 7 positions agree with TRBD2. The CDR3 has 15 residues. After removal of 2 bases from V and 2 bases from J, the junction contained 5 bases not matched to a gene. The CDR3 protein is CASSLRRGRQETQYF. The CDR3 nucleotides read TGTGCCAGCAGTTTACGGCGGGGGAGGCAAGAGACCCAGTACTTC.

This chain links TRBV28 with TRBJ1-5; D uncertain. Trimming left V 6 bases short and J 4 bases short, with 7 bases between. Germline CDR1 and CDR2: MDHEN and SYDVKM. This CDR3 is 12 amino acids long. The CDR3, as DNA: TGTGCCAGCAGAGGAATAAATCAGCCCCAGCATTTT. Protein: CASRGINQPQHF. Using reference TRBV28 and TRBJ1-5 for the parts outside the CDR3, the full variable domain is DVKVTQSSRYLVKRTGEKVFLECVQDMDHENMFWYRQDPGLGLRLIYFSYDVKMKEKGDIPEGYSVSREKKERFSLILESASTNQTSMYLCASRGINQPQHFGDGTRLSIL.

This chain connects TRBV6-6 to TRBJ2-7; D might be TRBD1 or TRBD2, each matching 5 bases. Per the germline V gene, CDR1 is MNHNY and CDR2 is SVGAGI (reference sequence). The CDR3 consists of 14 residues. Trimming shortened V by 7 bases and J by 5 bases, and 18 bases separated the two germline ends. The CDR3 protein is CASNPTRDLDEQYF. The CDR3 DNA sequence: TGTGCCAGCAATCCAACCCGGGACCTCGACGAGCAGTACTTC.

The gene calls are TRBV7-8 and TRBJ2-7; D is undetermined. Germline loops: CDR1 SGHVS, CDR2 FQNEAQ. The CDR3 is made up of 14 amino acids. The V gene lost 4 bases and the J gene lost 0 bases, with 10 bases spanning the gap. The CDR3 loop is CASSYTESSYEQYF. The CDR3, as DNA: TGTGCCAGCAGCTATACAGAAAGCTCCTACGAGCAGTACTTC.

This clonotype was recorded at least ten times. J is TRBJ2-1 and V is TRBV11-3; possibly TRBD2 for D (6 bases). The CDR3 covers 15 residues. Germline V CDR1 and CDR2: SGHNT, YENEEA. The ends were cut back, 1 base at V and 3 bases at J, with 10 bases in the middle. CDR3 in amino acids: CASSLGTTLYNEQFF. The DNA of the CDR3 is TGTGCCAGCAGCTTAGGGACTACCCTCTACAATGAGCAGTTCTTC.

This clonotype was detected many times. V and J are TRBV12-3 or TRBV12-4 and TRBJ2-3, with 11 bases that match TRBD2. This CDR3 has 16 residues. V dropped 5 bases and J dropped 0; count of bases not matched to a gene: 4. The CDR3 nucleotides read TGTGCCAGCAGTCCAGGACTAGCGGGTAGCACAGATACGCAGTATTTT. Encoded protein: CASSPGLAGSTDTQYF.

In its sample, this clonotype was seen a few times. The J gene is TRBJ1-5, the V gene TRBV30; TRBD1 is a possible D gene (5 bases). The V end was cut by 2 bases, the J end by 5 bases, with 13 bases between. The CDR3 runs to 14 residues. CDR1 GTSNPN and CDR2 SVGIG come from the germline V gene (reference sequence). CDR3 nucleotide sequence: TGTGCCTGGAGTTCGGGGGTAGCCGATCAGCCCCAGCATTTT. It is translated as CAWSSGVADQPQHF.

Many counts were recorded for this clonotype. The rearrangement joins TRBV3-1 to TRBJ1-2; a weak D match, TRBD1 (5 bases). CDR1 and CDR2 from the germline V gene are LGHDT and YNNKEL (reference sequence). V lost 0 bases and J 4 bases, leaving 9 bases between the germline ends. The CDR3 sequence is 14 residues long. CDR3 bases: TGTGCCAGCAGCCAAGAACCGGACACCTATGGCTACACCTTC. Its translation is CASSQEPDTYGYTF.

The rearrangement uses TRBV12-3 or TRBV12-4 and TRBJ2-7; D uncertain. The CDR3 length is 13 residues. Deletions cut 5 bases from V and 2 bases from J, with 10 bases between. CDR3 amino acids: CASSAGPPYEQYF. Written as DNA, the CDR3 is TGTGCCAGCAGTGCCGGGCCGCCCTACGAGCAGTACTTC.

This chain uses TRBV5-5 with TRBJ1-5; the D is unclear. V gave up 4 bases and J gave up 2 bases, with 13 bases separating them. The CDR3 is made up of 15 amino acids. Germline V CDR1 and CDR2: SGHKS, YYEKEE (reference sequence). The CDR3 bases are TGTGCCAGCAGCCCCCGTGAGGGTGGCAATCAGCCCCAGCATTTT. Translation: CASSPREGGNQPQHF.

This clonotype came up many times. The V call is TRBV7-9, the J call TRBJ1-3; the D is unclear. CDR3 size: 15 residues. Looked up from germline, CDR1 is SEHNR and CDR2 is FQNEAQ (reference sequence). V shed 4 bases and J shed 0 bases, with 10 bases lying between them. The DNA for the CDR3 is TGTGCCAGCAGCTGGCTCGGAGTCTCTGGAAACACCATATATTTT. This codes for CASSWLGVSGNTIYF.

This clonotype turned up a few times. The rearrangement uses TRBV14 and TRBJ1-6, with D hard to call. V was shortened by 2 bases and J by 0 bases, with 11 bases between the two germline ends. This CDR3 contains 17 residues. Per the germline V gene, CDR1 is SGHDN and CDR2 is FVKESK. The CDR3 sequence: CASSQTWNHSYNSPLHF. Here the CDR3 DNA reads TGTGCCAGCAGCCAAACATGGAACCACTCCTATAATTCACCCCTCCACTTT. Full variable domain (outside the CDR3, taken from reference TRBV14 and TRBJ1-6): EAGVTQFPSHSVIEKGQTVTLRCDPISGHDNLYWYRRVMGKEIKFLLHFVKESKQDESGMPNNRFLAERTGGTYSTLKVQPAELEDSGVYFCASSQTWNHSYNSPLHFGNGTRLTVT.

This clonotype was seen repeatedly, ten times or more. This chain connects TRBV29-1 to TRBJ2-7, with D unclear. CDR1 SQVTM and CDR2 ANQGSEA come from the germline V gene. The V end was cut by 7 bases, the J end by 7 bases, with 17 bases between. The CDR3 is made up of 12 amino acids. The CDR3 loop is CSARTGPGEQYF. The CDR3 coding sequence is TGCAGCGCAAGGACGGGTCCTGGAGAGCAGTACTTC.

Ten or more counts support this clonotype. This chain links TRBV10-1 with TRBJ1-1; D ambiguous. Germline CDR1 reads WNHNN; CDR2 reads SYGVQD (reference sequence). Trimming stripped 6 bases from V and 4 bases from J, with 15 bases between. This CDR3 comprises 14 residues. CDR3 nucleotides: TGCGCCAGCAGCCCAAGAGGGATTGGCACTGAAGCTTTCTTT. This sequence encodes CASSPRGIGTEAFF.

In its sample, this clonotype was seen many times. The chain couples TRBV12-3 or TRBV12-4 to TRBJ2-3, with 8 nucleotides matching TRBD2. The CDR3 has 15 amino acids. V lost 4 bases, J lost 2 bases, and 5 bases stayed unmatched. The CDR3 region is CASSYSGAFTDTQYF. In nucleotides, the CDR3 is TGTGCCAGCAGTTATAGCGGGGCCTTCACAGATACGCAGTATTTT.

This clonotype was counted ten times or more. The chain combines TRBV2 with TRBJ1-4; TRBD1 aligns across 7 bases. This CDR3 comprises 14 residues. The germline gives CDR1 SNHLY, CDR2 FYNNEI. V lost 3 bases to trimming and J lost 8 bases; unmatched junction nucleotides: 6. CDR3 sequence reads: CASSDTGAGEKLFF. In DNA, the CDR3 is TGTGCCAGCAGTGATACAGGGGCGGGGGAAAAACTGTTTTTT.

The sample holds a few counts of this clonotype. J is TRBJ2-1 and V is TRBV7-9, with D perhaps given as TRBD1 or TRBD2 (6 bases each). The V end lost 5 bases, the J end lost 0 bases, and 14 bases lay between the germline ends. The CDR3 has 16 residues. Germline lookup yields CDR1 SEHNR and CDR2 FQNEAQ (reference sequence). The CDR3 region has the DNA TGTGCCAGCAGCAGTCTACGGGGGCACTCCTACAATGAGCAGTTCTTC. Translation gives CASSSLRGHSYNEQFF.

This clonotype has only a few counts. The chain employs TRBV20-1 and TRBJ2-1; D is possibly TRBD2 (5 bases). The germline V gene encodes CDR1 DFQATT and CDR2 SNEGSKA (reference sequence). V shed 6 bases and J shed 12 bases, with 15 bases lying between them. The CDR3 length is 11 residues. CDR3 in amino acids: CSAREDTRQFF. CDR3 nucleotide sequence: TGCAGTGCCCGGGAAGACACTAGGCAGTTCTTC.

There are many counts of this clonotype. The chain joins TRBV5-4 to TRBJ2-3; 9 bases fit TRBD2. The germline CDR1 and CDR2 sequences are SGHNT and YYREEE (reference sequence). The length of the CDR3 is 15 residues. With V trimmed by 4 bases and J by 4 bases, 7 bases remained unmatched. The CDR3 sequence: CASSLRLAASDTQYF. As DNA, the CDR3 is TGTGCCAGCAGCCTGAGACTAGCGGCTTCAGATACGCAGTATTTT.